This T cell receptor (beta chain) comes out of a study of Ad26.COV2.S vaccination and SARS-CoV-2 variants. The wider study: Donor was in the COV1001 Ad26.COV2.S trial arm. Participants got Ad26.COV2.S intramuscularly, once or twice 56 days apart.

As for treatment: some 19 received Ad26.COV2.S at low or high dose, single or two shots; about 5 received placebo; per-sample allocation not given. Vaccine and placebo recipients were sampled on day 63 after the first injection. Spike of the Wuhan-strain SARS-CoV-2 was expressed by an Ad26 vector, which formed the vaccine. CDR3 length: 15 amino acids. V gave up 5 bases and J gave up 0 bases, with 12 bases separating them. Germline values: CDR1 LNHDA, CDR2 SQIVND (reference sequence). This table comes from immunoSEQ multiplex PCR, and its TCRdb copy is limited to in-frame clones, with some not included. The table lists some 330,000 clones, 75% to 90% of them singletons. This clone was picked up one time.

J is TRBJ2-3 and V is TRBV19, with unresolved D. Source: peripheral blood, taken in a trial of Ad26.COV2.S vaccine versus placebo. This clonotype originated in a person between 18 and 60 years old who received the Ad26.COV2.S COVID-19 vaccine or a placebo. The CDR3 loop is CASSAVDTSTDTQYF. In DNA, the CDR3 is TGTGCCAGTAGTGCAGTAGACACTAGCACAGATACGCAGTATTTT. Full variable domain (remainder filled in from reference TRBV19 and TRBJ2-3): DGGITQSPKYLFRKEGQNVTLSCEQNLNHDAMYWYRQDPGQGLRLIYYSQIVNDFQKGDIAEGYSVSREKKESFPLTVTSAQKNPTAFYLCASSAVDTSTDTQYFGPGTRLTVL.